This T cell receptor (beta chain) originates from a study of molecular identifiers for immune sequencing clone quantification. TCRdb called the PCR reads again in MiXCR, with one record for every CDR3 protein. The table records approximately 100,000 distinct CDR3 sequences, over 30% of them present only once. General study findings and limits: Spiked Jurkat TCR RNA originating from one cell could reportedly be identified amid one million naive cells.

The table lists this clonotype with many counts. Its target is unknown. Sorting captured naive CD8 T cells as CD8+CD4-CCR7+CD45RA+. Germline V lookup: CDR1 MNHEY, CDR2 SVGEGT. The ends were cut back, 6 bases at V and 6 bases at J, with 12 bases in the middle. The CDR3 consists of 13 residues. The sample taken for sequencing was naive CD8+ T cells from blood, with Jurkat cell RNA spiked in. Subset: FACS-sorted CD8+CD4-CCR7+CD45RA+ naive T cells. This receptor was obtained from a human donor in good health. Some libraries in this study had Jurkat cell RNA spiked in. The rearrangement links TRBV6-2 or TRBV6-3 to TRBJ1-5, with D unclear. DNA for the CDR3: TGTGCCAGCAGAATTGGGGTCGGTCAGCCCCAGCATTTT. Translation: CASRIGVGQPQHF.